This is a list of T cell receptor beta chains from one sample in a study of T cells in localized non-small cell lung cancer. TCRdb's table, derived via immunoSEQ multiplex PCR, lists solely in-frame clones and lacks some. The sample carries 20,000 to 30,000 clones, about 88% recorded once. Sequences were derived from peripheral blood, sampled before any cancer treatment. These TCRs come from a female donor of 60 years or more with stage I lung adenocarcinoma. Each CDR3 is given with its conserved first and last residue. The D gene is left open where the match is weak. Size tells how often a clone was seen (once, few, many) or the class of an expanded clone, and some rows leave it out.

J,V,D,size,length,CDR3,DNA
TRBJ1-1,TRBV9,-,-,12,CASSPNDRYIFF,TGTGCCAGCAGCCCGAACGACAGGTATATTTTCTTT
TRBJ1-2,TRBV27,-,medium-sized,14,CASRTSTGFHGYTF,TGTGCCAGCAGAACCTCAACAGGGTTTCATGGCTACACCTTC
TRBJ2-2,TRBV7-9,-,once,14,CASSQSRDTGELFF,TGTGCCAGCAGCCAGTCCAGGGACACCGGGGAGCTGTTTTTT
TRBJ2-3,TRBV5-4,TRBD2,-,16,CASSRFAGGQADTQYF,TGTGCCAGCAGCCGTTTCGCGGGGGGGCAGGCAGATACGCAGTATTTT
TRBJ1-5,TRBV5-6,-,once,17,CASRKGYSTVSNQPQHF,TGTGCCAGCAGGAAGGGGTACAGTACAGTTAGCAATCAGCCCCAGCATTTT
TRBJ1-5,TRBV4-1,-,-,16,CASSQGGIYSNQPQHF,TGCGCCAGCAGCCAAGGCGGAATTTATAGCAATCAGCCCCAGCATTTT
TRBJ2-1,TRBV7-3,TRBD2,-,18,CASRPTPGTSSRWNEQFF,TGTGCCAGCAGGCCTACGCCCGGGACTAGCTCTCGCTGGAATGAGCAGTTCTTC
TRBJ2-5,TRBV14,TRBD1,-,16,CASSAVKGASQETQYF,TGTGCCAGCAGCGCCGTGAAGGGGGCGAGCCAAGAGACCCAGTACTTC
TRBJ2-7,TRBV11-3,-,-,12,CASSLVGDEQYF,TGTGCCAGCAGCTTAGTAGGCGACGAGCAGTACTTC
TRBJ1-2,TRBV2,-,-,12,CASGTRGGGYTF,TGTGCCAGCGGGACGAGGGGTGGGGGCTACACCTTC
TRBJ1-3,TRBV5-1,-,-,18,CASSLELLGPNSGNTIYF,TGCGCCAGCAGCTTGGAGCTGTTAGGGCCTAACTCTGGAAACACCATATATTTT
TRBJ2-1,TRBV11-3,-,-,12,CASSPGAPEQFF,TGTGCCAGCAGTCCCGGGGCCCCTGAGCAGTTCTTC
TRBJ1-2,TRBV20-1,-,-,11,CSARALAGYTF,TGCAGTGCTAGAGCGTTGGCAGGCTACACCTTC
TRBJ2-1,TRBV5-4,-,once,16,CASSRGQLSYYNEQFF,TGTGCCAGCAGCCGAGGACAGTTAAGTTACTACAATGAGCAGTTCTTC
TRBJ2-1,TRBV9,TRBD2,once,15,CASSDAGGRYNEQFF,TGTGCCAGCAGTGACGCGGGGGGGCGATACAATGAGCAGTTCTTC
TRBJ1-4,TRBV14,-,-,15,CASSQEIGWSEKLFF,TGTGCCAGCAGCCAAGAGATTGGGTGGAGTGAAAAACTGTTTTTT
TRBJ1-5,TRBV5-6,-,-,16,CASSRRTERNNQPQHF,TGTGCCAGCAGCCGTCGGACAGAGAGGAACAATCAGCCCCAGCATTTT
TRBJ2-7,TRBV13,TRBD1,-,15,CASSATGTGSYEQYF,TGTGCCAGCAGCGCCACCGGGACAGGCTCCTACGAGCAGTACTTC
TRBJ2-7,TRBV29-1,-,once,12,CSVELGYGEQYF,TGCAGCGTTGAGCTTGGTTATGGCGAGCAGTACTTC
TRBJ1-6,TRBV7-9,-,-,17,CASRPPRTVQEWSPLHF,TGTGCCAGCAGACCCCCAAGGACGGTTCAAGAGTGGTCACCCCTCCACTTT